This T cell receptor beta chain stems from a study of response to subunit inactivated influenza vaccine (dated by TCRdb to 2016 to 2019). Describing the broader study: To follow how T cells responded to a trivalent subunit inactivated influenza vaccine, the researchers relied on deep quantitative profiling of the T cell receptor repertoire. Overall study results and their limits: The authors suggested that each seasonal influenza vaccination may recruit only a limited number of new T cells.

Library construction relied on RT-PCR. Sequencing instrument: Illumina HiSeq 2500. TCRdb reanalyzed the raw reads on its own, using fastp at Q25 for trimming and MiXCR for clone calling, and kept in-frame beta chains. Rows matching on CDR3 protein sequence are summarized as one entry with the most common DNA and genes. This sample holds some 500,000 distinct CDR3 sequences; 15% to 20% were observed only once. The ten largest clones take up over 2.5% of the sample. After removal of 3 bases from V and 4 bases from J, the junction retains 4 bases not matched to a gene. Reading the germline V gene gives CDR1 LGHNA and CDR2 YNFKEQ. There are 16 amino acids in the CDR3, from cysteine to phenylalanine inclusive. The retained sequence is limited to the CDR3, 48 bases, with the frame set at the first base. This clonotype came up many times. No cognate antigen has been identified for it. No much larger clone is present one base from it, and per-base qualities are unavailable.

The material was CD4+ T cells sorted from PBMCs, obtained roughly 24 months after vaccination. This TCR was sampled from a man in his fifties or sixties who received an inactivated influenza vaccine. Donor details come from another sample of the same person, matched by shared clones. The rearranged segments are TRBV4-2 and TRBJ2-6, with 9 bases aligning to TRBD1. The DNA is TGTGCCAGCAGCCAGGGGACAGGGAGCGGGGCCAACGTCCTGACTTTC. Its amino acids are CASSQGTGSGANVLTF.